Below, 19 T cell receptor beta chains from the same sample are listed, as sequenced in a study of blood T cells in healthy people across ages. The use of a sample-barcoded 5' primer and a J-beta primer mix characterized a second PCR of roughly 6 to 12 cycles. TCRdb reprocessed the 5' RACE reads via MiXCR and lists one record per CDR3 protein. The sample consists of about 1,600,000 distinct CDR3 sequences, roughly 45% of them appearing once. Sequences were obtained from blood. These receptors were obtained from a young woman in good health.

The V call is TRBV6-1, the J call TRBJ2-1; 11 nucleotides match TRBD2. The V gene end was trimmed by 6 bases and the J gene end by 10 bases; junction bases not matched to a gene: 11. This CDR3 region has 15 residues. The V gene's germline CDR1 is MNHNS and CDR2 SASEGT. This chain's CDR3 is CASSLAGGPANEQFF. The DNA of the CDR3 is TGTGCCAGCAGCTTAGCGGGAGGGCCGGCCAACGAGCAGTTCTTC.

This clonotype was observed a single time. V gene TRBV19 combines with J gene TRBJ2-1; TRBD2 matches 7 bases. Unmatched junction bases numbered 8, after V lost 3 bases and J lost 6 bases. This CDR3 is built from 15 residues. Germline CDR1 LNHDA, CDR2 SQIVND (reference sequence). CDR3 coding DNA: TGTGCCAGTAGTATTATGGGGGAGGGGTCCAATGAGCAGTTCTTC. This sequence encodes CASSIMGEGSNEQFF.

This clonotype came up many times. In DNA form, the CDR3 reads TGTGCCAGCAGCTTGGACCTCGGGGATGAGCAGTTCTTC. As protein: CASSLDLGDEQFF. The chain has TRBV7-2 and TRBJ2-1; TRBD2 is a possible D gene (5 bases). The CDR3 extends over 13 amino acids. V was clipped by 3 bases and J by 8 bases, with 11 bases between them. CDR1 is SGHTA, CDR2 FQGNSA, per germline.

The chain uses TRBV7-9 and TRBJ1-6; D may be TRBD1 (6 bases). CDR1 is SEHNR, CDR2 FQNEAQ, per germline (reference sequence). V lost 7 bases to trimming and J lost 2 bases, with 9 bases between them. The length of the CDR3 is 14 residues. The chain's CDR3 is CASNRDTYNSPLHF. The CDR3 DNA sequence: TGTGCCAGCAACCGGGACACCTATAATTCACCCCTCCACTTT. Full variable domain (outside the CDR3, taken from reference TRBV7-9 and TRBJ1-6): DTGVSQNPRHKITKRGQNVTFRCDPISEHNRLYWYRQTLGQGPEFLTYFQNEAQLEKSRLLSDRFSAERPKGSFSTLEIQRTEQGDSAMYLCASNRDTYNSPLHFGNGTRLTVT.

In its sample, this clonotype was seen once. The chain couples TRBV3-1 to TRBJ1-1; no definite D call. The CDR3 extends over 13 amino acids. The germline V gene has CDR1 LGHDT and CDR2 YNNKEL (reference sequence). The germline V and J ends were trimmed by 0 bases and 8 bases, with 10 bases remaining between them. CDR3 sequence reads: CASSQEGKGEAFF. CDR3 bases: TGTGCCAGCAGCCAAGAGGGGAAAGGCGAAGCTTTCTTT.

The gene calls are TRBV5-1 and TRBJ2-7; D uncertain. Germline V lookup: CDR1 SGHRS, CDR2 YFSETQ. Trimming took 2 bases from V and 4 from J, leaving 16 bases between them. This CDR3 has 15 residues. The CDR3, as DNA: TGCGCCAGCAGCTTCCAGTCGGGTGGTAGGTACGAGCAGTACTTC. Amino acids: CASSFQSGGRYEQYF.

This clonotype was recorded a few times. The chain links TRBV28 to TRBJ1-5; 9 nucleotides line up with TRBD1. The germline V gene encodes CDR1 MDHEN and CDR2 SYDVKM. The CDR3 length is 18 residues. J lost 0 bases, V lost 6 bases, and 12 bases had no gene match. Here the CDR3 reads CASSAGTGTFYSNQPQHF. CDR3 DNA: TGTGCCAGCAGCGCCGGGACAGGGACATTTTATAGCAATCAGCCCCAGCATTTT.

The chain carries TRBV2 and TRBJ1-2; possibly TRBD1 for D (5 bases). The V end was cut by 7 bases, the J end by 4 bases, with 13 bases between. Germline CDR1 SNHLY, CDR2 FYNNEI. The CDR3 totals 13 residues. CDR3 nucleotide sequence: TGTGCCAGCACCGAAGGGGACTTCTATGGCTACACCTTC. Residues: CASTEGDFYGYTF.

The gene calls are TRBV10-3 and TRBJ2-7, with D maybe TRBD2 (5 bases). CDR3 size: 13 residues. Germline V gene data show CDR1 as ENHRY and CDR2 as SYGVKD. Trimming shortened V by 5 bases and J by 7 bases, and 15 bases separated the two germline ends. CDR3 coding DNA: TGTGCCATCAGTTCGACCGGCCGGAGGGAGCAGTACTTC. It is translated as CAISSTGRREQYF.

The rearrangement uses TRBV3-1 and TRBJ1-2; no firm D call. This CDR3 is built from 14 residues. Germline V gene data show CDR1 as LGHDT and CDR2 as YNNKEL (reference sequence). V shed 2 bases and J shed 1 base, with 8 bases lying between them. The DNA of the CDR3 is TGTGCCAGCAGCCAAAGTGGCGTTAACTATGGCTACACCTTC. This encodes CASSQSGVNYGYTF.

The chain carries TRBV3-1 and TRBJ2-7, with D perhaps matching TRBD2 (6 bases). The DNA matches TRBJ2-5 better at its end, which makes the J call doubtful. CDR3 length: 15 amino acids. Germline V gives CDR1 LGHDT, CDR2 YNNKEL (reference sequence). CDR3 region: CASSQGRGIGETQYF. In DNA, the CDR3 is TGTGCCAGCAGCCAAGGGCGGGGAATTGGAGAGACCCAGTACTTC.

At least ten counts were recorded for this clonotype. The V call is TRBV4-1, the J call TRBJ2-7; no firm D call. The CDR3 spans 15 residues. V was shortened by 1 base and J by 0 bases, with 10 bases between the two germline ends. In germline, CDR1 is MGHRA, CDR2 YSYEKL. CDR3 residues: CASSQVGSNSYEQYF. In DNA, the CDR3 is TGCGCCAGCAGCCAAGTAGGGTCGAACTCCTACGAGCAGTACTTC.

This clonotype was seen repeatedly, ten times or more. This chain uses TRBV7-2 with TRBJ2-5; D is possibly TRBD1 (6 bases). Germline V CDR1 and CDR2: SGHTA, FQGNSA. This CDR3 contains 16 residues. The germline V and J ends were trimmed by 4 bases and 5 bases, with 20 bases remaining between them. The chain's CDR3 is CASSSWTAKGVETQYF. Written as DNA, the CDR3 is TGTGCCAGCAGCTCATGGACGGCCAAGGGGGTTGAGACCCAGTACTTC.

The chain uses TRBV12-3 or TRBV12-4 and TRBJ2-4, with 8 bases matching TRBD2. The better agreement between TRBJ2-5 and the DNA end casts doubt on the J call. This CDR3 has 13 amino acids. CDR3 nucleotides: TGTGCCAGCAGCGGGACTAGTTGGGGGACCCAGTACTTC. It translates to CASSGTSWGTQYF.

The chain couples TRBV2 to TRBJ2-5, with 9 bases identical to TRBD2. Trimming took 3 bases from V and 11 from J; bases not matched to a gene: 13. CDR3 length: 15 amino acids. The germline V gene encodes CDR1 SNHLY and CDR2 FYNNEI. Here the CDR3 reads CASSEGGLAKTEQYF. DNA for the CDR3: TGTGCCAGCAGTGAGGGCGGACTAGCGAAAACTGAGCAGTACTTC.

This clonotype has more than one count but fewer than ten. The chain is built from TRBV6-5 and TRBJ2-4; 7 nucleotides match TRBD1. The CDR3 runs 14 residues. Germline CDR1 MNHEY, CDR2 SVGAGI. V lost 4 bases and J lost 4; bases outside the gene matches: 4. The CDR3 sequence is CASSLTGSKNIQYF. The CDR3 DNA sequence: TGTGCCAGCAGTTTGACAGGGTCAAAAAACATTCAGTACTTC.

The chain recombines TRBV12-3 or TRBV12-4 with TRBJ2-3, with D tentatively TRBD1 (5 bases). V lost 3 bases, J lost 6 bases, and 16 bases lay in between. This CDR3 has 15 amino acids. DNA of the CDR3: TGTGCCAGCAGTTTGGGGCTCTCTCCTGGGGATACGCAGTATTTT. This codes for CASSLGLSPGDTQYF.

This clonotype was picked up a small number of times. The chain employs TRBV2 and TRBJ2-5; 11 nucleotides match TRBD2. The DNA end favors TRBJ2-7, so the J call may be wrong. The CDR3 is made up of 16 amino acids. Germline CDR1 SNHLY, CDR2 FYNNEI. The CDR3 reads CASRRLAGSSSSEQYF. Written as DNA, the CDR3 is TGTGCCAGCAGGAGACTAGCGGGGAGTTCGAGTAGCGAGCAGTACTTC.

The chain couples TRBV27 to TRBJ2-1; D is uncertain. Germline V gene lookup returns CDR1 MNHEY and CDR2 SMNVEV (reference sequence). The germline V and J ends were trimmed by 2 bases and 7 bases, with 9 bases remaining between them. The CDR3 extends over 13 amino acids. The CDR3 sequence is CASSLDDENEQFF. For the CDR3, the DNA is TGTGCCAGCAGTTTAGACGACGAAAATGAGCAGTTCTTC.